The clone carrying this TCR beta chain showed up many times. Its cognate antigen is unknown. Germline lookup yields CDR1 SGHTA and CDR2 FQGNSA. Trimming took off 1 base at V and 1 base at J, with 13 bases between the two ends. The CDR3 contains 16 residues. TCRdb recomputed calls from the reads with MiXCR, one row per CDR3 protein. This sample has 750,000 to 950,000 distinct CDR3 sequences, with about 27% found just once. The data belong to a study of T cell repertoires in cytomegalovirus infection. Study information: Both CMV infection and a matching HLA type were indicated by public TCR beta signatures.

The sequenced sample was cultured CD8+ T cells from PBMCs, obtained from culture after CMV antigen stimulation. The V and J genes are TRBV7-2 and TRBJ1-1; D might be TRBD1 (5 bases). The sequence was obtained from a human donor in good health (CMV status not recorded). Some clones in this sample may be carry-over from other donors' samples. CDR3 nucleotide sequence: TGTGCCAGCAGCTTAGGGTGGGACTTGGAGAACACTGAAGCTTTCTTT. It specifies CASSLGWDLENTEAFF. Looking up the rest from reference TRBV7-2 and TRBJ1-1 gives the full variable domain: GAGVSQSPSNKVTEKGKDVELRCDPISGHTALYWYRQSLGQGLEFLIYFQGNSAPDKSGLPSDRFSAERTGGSVSTLTIQRTQQEDSAVYLCASSLGWDLENTEAFFGQGTRLTVV.